A single sample is the source of the 32 T cell receptor beta chains below, sequenced in a study of T-cell memory formation after mild COVID-19. Via MiXCR, TCRdb re-called the 5' RACE reads, giving one row per CDR3 protein. The sample yields fewer than 400,000 distinct CDR3 sequences, approximately 12% seen once. The sample consisted of PBMCs or a T cell subset sorted from them (not recorded which). The receptors shown here come from a man aged 18 to 30 who had mild COVID-19 (a few samples of this study predate the infection). Cell type and time point are not known.

This clonotype turned up a few times. This chain uses TRBV6-6 with TRBJ2-7; the match to TRBD1 covers 10 bases. This CDR3 contains 18 residues. V lost 0 bases to trimming and J lost 0 bases; unmatched junction nucleotides: 8. Germline CDR1 and CDR2: MNHNY and SVGAGI (reference sequence). CDR3 in amino acids: CASSYSGTGAESSYEQYV. The CDR3 DNA reads as TGTGCCAGCAGTTACTCTGGGACAGGGGCCGAGAGCTCCTACGAGCAGTACGTC.

J is TRBJ2-7 and V is TRBV12-3 or TRBV12-4; tentative D call: TRBD1 (7 bases). Trimming removed 1 base at V and 4 bases at J, with 14 bases between. The CDR3 has 15 amino acids. CDR3 sequence reads: CASSLEAGGGYEQYF. The DNA of the CDR3 is TGTGCCAGCAGTTTAGAAGCAGGGGGAGGATACGAGCAGTACTTC.

This clonotype has only a few counts. This sequence joins TRBV12-3 or TRBV12-4 and TRBJ2-1, with TRBD2 matching over 7 bases. The trim removed 8 bases at V and 5 bases at J, leaving 18 bases unmatched. The CDR3 runs 17 residues. The CDR3 loop is CASAPLMAGGSDNEQFF. Written as DNA, the CDR3 is TGTGCCAGCGCCCCCCTGATGGCCGGGGGGTCCGACAATGAGCAGTTCTTC.

This clonotype was found a few times. The gene calls are TRBV4-1 and TRBJ1-2; perhaps TRBD1 as D (6 bases). Deletions cut 1 base from V and 10 bases from J, with 16 bases between. The CDR3 consists of 14 residues. Germline V gives CDR1 MGHRA, CDR2 YSYEKL. The CDR3 loop reads CASSQAGQSRPYTF. As DNA, the CDR3 is TGCGCCAGCAGCCAAGCCGGACAGTCAAGGCCCTACACCTTC.

This clonotype was counted only a few times. The chain joins TRBV20-1 to TRBJ2-1, with 7 bases lining up with TRBD2. This CDR3 region has 14 residues. The germline gives CDR1 DFQATT, CDR2 SNEGSKA (reference sequence). Trimming took 3 bases from V and 2 from J; bases not matched to a gene: 4. DNA of the CDR3: TGCAGTGCTAGTTCTGGGACTACCTACAATGAGCAGTTCTTC. Protein product: CSASSGTTYNEQFF.

This clonotype was seen more than once but under ten times. V usage is TRBV20-1 and J usage is TRBJ2-1; 7 nucleotides line up with TRBD2. The germline V gene encodes CDR1 DFQATT and CDR2 SNEGSKA (reference sequence). The CDR3 is 16 residues long. V was clipped by 5 bases and J by 2 bases; unmatched bases: 12. The CDR3 spells CSAPPHLAVPYNEQFF. The CDR3 DNA is TGCAGTGCTCCGCCCCATCTAGCGGTCCCCTACAATGAGCAGTTCTTC.

The V and J genes are TRBV6-5 and TRBJ1-1; possibly TRBD1 for D (5 bases). The V and J ends lost 7 bases and 4 bases respectively, with 16 bases between them. The CDR3 extends over 14 amino acids. Germline V gene data show CDR1 as MNHEY and CDR2 as SVGAGI. The CDR3 region is CASTSVGEGTEAFF. The CDR3 DNA is TGTGCCAGCACCTCGGTAGGGGAGGGCACTGAAGCTTTCTTT.

V and J are TRBV3-1 and TRBJ1-5, with no clear D. Germline values: CDR1 LGHDT, CDR2 YNNKEL (reference sequence). V was cut by 1 base and J by 3 bases, with 10 bases left in between. This CDR3 is built from 15 residues. This CDR3 reads CASSQGPQPNQPQHF. CDR3 DNA sequence: TGTGCCAGCAGCCAAGGCCCACAGCCCAATCAGCCCCAGCATTTT.

This clonotype turned up a few times. The chain employs TRBV2 and TRBJ2-2, with D uncertain. The V and J ends lost 4 bases and 6 bases respectively, with 9 bases between them. CDR1 and CDR2 from the germline V gene are SNHLY and FYNNEI. The CDR3 contains 13 residues. For the CDR3, the DNA is TGTGCCAGCAGTGGGCAGCTTCCCGGGGAGCTGTTTTTT. Translating it yields CASSGQLPGELFF.

There are a few counts of this clonotype. V is TRBV7-9 and J is TRBJ1-3; D is ambiguous. There are 16 residues in the CDR3. Trimming shortened V by 1 base and J by 4 bases, and 14 bases separated the two germline ends. Germline V gene sequence: CDR1 SEHNR, CDR2 FQNEAQ (reference sequence). The CDR3 region has the DNA TGTGCCAGCAGCTTAGATGGTGGACGGCTCGGAAACACCATATATTTT. Amino acid sequence: CASSLDGGRLGNTIYF.

The chain joins TRBV24-1 to TRBJ2-7; D gene uncertain. Germline V CDR1 and CDR2: KGHDR, SFDVKD. This CDR3 comprises 11 residues. Trimming took 3 bases from V and 7 from J, leaving 6 bases between them. The CDR3 loop reads CATSDETEQYF. CDR3 coding DNA: TGTGCCACCAGTGATGAAACTGAGCAGTACTTC.

In its sample, this clonotype was seen a few times. V is TRBV4-2 and J is TRBJ2-1; D is perhaps TRBD2 (7 bases). CDR1 is LGHNA and CDR2 is YNFKEQ in the germline V gene. Deletions cut 3 bases from V and 7 bases from J, with 10 bases between. CDR3 length equals 13 residues. The CDR3 loop reads CASSQGGANEQFF. For the CDR3, the DNA is TGTGCCAGCAGCCAGGGGGGGGCAAATGAGCAGTTCTTC.

The V call is TRBV20-1, the J call TRBJ2-2; TRBD2 matches at 7 bases. The germline V gene has CDR1 DFQATT and CDR2 SNEGSKA (reference sequence). Losses at the gene ends were 0 bases for V and 1 base for J; bases not matched to a gene: 5. CDR3 length equals 16 residues. CDR3 DNA: TGCAGTGCTAGAGATCCTGGCGGGGGGAACACCGGGGAGCTGTTTTTT. Its protein product is CSARDPGGGNTGELFF.

The J gene is TRBJ1-5, the V gene TRBV7-6, with D possibly matching TRBD1 (5 bases). The CDR3 runs 17 residues. Per germline, CDR1 SGHVS and CDR2 FNYEAQ. The V end was cut by 5 bases, the J end by 1 base, with 18 bases between. The CDR3, as DNA: TGTGCCAGCAGCCCCTTTCGGGCAGGGAGAAGCAATCAGCCCCAGCATTTT. This gives the protein CASSPFRAGRSNQPQHF.

The rearrangement links TRBV9 to TRBJ1-6, with D possibly being TRBD1 (6 bases). The germline CDR1 and CDR2 sequences are SGDLS and YYNGEE. The CDR3 has 15 amino acids. V lost 0 bases to trimming and J lost 10 bases, with 14 bases between them. The CDR3 coding sequence is TGTGCCAGCAGCGTAGTAGGAGGGGGGGGCTCACCCCTCCACTTT. Translation gives CASSVVGGGGSPLHF.

This clonotype was recorded a few times. The chain's CDR3 is CAGAARYTDTQYF. The CDR3 DNA sequence: TGTGCAGGGGCGGCGCGGTACACAGATACGCAGTATTTT. This chain joins TRBV4-2 and TRBJ2-3; a possible D gene is TRBD1 (5 bases). The CDR3 has 13 amino acids. The germline CDR1 and CDR2 sequences are LGHNA and YNFKEQ.

This clonotype has more than one count but fewer than ten. CDR3 in amino acids: CASSLDRLGYNEQFF. As DNA, the CDR3 is TGTGCCAGCAGCTTAGATCGTCTGGGCTACAATGAGCAGTTCTTC. This sequence joins TRBV11-2 and TRBJ2-1; no firm D call. The CDR3 has 15 amino acids. CDR1 and CDR2 from the germline V gene are SGHAT and FQNNGV. V lost 0 bases to trimming and J lost 3 bases, with 9 bases between them.

In this sample, this clonotype turned up a few times. This rearrangement joins TRBV7-8 to TRBJ2-1; D remains ambiguous. Per the germline V gene, CDR1 is SGHVS and CDR2 is FQNEAQ. V lost 3 bases, J lost 8 bases, and 5 bases lay in between. This CDR3 region has 11 residues. Written as DNA, the CDR3 is TGTGCCAGCAGCTTGCTCCATGAGCAGTTCTTC. Translation: CASSLLHEQFF.

This clonotype was detected only a few times. This sequence joins TRBV7-2 and TRBJ1-1; 8 nucleotides line up with TRBD1. The V gene end was trimmed by 5 bases and the J gene end by 4 bases; junction bases not matched to a gene: 6. In germline, CDR1 is SGHTA, CDR2 FQGNSA. CDR3 length: 14 amino acids. DNA of the CDR3: TGTGCCAGCAGCACCCGGACAGGGATCACTGAAGCTTTCTTT. Translated: CASSTRTGITEAFF.

In its sample, this clonotype was seen a few times. The chain joins TRBV4-2 to TRBJ1-1; no definite D call. Germline V CDR1 and CDR2: LGHNA, YNFKEQ. The CDR3 length is 15 residues. V shed 1 base and J shed 2 bases, with 11 bases lying between them. The CDR3 loop reads CASSQATSLNTEAFF. CDR3 DNA sequence: TGTGCCAGCAGCCAAGCGACCAGCCTTAACACTGAAGCTTTCTTT.

In its sample, this clonotype was seen many times. The CDR3 DNA follows: TGTGCCAGCAGAAACCCAAAGTGGGAGACCCAGTACTTC. It translates to CASRNPKWETQYF. The rearrangement links TRBV12-3 or TRBV12-4 to TRBJ2-5, with D uncertain. V gave up 6 bases and J gave up 5 bases, with 13 bases separating them. There are 13 residues in the CDR3.

This clonotype turned up a few times. The chain has TRBV6-1 and TRBJ2-6; 9 bases align to TRBD1. J lost 2 bases, V lost 7 bases, and 9 bases had no gene match. CDR3 length: 17 amino acids. Looked up from germline, CDR1 is MNHNS and CDR2 is SASEGT. The CDR3 DNA reads as TGTGCCAGCACTCGCCGGACAGGGGTTGCTGGGGCCAACGTCCTGACTTTC. Translation gives CASTRRTGVAGANVLTF.

This clonotype was recorded a few times. The chain recombines TRBV4-1 with TRBJ2-2; D tentatively fits TRBD1 or TRBD2 (7 bases each). CDR1 and CDR2 from the germline V gene are MGHRA and YSYEKL. V gave up 3 bases and J gave up 6 bases, with 26 bases separating them. The CDR3 runs 19 residues. Written as DNA, the CDR3 is TGCGCCAGCAGCCATCCCCGGTCCCCTCAGGGGGGGGAATCCGGGGAGCTGTTTTTT. Translation: CASSHPRSPQGGESGELFF.

This clonotype was seen a handful of times. This chain links TRBV9 with TRBJ1-4; TRBD1 is a possible D gene (5 bases). The V end lost 0 bases, the J end lost 4 bases, and 7 bases lay between the germline ends. The germline V gene encodes CDR1 SGDLS and CDR2 YYNGEE. CDR3 length equals 14 residues. For the CDR3, the DNA is TGTGCCAGCAGCGTAGCAGGGAGTAATGAAAAACTGTTTTTT. It translates to CASSVAGSNEKLFF.

The chain couples TRBV29-1 to TRBJ2-7, with 8 bases aligning to TRBD1. The germline V gene has CDR1 SQVTM and CDR2 ANQGSEA. The CDR3 covers 13 residues. V trimming: 1 base; J trimming: 6 bases; junction bases outside the gene matches: 5. This CDR3 reads CSVEGDRGLEQYF. The CDR3 bases are TGCAGCGTTGAAGGAGACAGGGGCCTCGAGCAGTACTTC.

Concerning this clonotype: A read error is possible here, since a much larger clone lies one base away. The rearrangement links TRBV4-1 to TRBJ2-5, with a possible D match to TRBD2 (5 bases). The ends were cut back, 2 bases at V and 5 bases at J, with 6 bases in the middle. The germline gives CDR1 MGHRA, CDR2 YSYEKL. The CDR3 runs 12 residues. The CDR3 loop is CASSQRGETQYF. The CDR3 DNA sequence: TGCGCCAGCAGCCAAAGAGGGGAGACCCAGTACTTC.

This clonotype was counted only a few times. The rearrangement joins TRBV5-6 to TRBJ2-5; possibly TRBD2 for D (6 bases). Germline lookup yields CDR1 SGHDT and CDR2 YYEEEE. Trimming cost V 5 bases and J 0 bases, with 14 bases left between them. The CDR3 is 15 residues long. In DNA form, the CDR3 reads TGTGCCAGCAGACCCAAGGGAGGCCACCAAGAGACCCAGTACTTC. Translating gives CASRPKGGHQETQYF.

This clonotype came up a few times. The DNA for the CDR3 is TGCGCCAGCAGCTTGGAACCGGGACGAGAGCAGTACGTC. Translated: CASSLEPGREQYV. This chain connects TRBV5-1 to TRBJ2-7, with D perhaps being TRBD1 or TRBD2 (5 bases each). The CDR3 length is 13 residues. V lost 0 bases to trimming and J lost 7 bases, with 11 bases between them. Germline V CDR1 and CDR2: SGHRS, YFSETQ.

This clonotype was counted a few times. The chain couples TRBV6-4 to TRBJ2-1, with a weak D call TRBD2 (5 bases). CDR1 MRHNA and CDR2 SNTAGT come from the germline V gene. The CDR3 consists of 15 residues. V was clipped by 5 bases and J by 0 bases, with 11 bases between them. CDR3 sequence: CASSIERSSYNEQFF. As DNA, the CDR3 is TGTGCCAGCAGTATTGAGCGGTCCTCCTACAATGAGCAGTTCTTC.

This clonotype appeared many times. V usage is TRBV7-9 and J usage is TRBJ2-2, with TRBD1 as a possible D gene (6 bases). V gave up 3 bases and J gave up 6 bases, with 14 bases separating them. The CDR3 contains 15 residues. The V gene's germline CDR1 is SEHNR and CDR2 FQNEAQ (reference sequence). The CDR3 DNA follows: TGTGCCAGCAGCTTCCCCCAGGGGAAGTCCGGGGAGCTGTTTTTT. As protein: CASSFPQGKSGELFF.

This clonotype was detected ten times or more. J is TRBJ2-7 and V is TRBV19; possible D gene TRBD2, 6 bases. V dropped 7 bases and J dropped 7 bases, with 11 bases sitting between them. CDR1 LNHDA and CDR2 SQIVND come from the germline V gene (reference sequence). CDR3 length: 11 amino acids. DNA for the CDR3: TGTGCCAGTACCCACGCGGGGGAGCAGTACTTC. Protein: CASTHAGEQYF.

A few counts support this clonotype. This chain joins TRBV7-8 and TRBJ1-5; D not certain. The CDR3 extends over 14 amino acids. The germline V gene encodes CDR1 SGHVS and CDR2 FQNEAQ. The ends were cut back, 1 base at V and 5 bases at J, with 9 bases in the middle. CDR3 sequence reads: CASSLEGGYQPQHF. CDR3 coding DNA: TGTGCCAGCAGCTTAGAGGGAGGGTATCAGCCCCAGCATTTT. Based on the CDR3 plus reference TRBV7-8 and TRBJ1-5, the full variable domain is GAGVSQSPRYKVAKRGQDVALRCDPISGHVSLFWYQQALGQGPEFLTYFQNEAQLDKSGLPSDRFFAERPEGSVSTLKIQRTQQEDSAVYLCASSLEGGYQPQHFGDGTRLSIL.